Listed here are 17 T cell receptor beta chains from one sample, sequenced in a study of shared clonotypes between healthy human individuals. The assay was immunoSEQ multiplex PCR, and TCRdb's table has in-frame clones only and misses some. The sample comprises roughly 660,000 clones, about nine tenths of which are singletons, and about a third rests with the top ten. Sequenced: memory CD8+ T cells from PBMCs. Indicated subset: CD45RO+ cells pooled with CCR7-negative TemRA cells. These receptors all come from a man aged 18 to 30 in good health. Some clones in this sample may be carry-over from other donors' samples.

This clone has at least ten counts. The CDR3 reads CASSHLGYNEQFF. CDR3 DNA: TGTGCCAGCAGTCACCTAGGGTACAATGAGCAGTTCTTC. The V call is TRBV25-1, the J call TRBJ2-1; D gene uncertain. Trimming took off 5 bases at V and 4 bases at J, with 9 bases between the two ends. The CDR3 is 13 amino acids. Germline V gene data show CDR1 as MGHDK and CDR2 as SYGVNS.

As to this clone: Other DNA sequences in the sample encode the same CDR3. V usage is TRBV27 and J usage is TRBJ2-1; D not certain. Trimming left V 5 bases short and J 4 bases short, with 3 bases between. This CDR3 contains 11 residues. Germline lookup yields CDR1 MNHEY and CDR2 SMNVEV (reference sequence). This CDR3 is CASSKYNEQFF. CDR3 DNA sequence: TGTGCCAGCAGTAAGTACAATGAGCAGTTCTTC.

This chain's CDR3 is CASHQGRTNYGYTF. The DNA for the CDR3 is TGTGCCAGCCATCAGGGGAGGACTAACTATGGCTACACCTTC. This chain links TRBV6-5 with TRBJ1-2, with TRBD1 as a possible D gene (6 bases). Trimming cost V 8 bases and J 0 bases, with 13 bases left between them. CDR1 is MNHEY and CDR2 is SVGAGI in the germline V gene. This CDR3 spans 14 amino acids.

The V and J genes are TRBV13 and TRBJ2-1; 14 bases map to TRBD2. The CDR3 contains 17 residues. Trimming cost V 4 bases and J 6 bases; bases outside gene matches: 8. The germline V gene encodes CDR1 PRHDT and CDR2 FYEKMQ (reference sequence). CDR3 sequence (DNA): TGTGCCAGCAGCTCTAGACTAGCGGGAGGGCCGGGCAATGAGCAGTTCTTC. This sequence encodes CASSSRLAGGPGNEQFF.

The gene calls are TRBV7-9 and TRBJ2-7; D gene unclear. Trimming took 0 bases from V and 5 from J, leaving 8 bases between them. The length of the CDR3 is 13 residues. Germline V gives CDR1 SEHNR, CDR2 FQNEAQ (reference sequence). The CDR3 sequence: CASSLAPSDEQYF. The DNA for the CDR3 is TGTGCCAGCAGCTTAGCGCCCAGCGACGAGCAGTACTTC.

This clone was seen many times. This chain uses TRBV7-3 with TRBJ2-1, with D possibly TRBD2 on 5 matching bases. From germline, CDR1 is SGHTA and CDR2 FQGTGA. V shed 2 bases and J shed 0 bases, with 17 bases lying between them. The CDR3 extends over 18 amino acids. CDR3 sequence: CASSLGVGADPSYNEQFF. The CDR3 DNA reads TGTGCCAGCAGCTTAGGGGTGGGAGCGGACCCCTCCTACAATGAGCAGTTCTTC.

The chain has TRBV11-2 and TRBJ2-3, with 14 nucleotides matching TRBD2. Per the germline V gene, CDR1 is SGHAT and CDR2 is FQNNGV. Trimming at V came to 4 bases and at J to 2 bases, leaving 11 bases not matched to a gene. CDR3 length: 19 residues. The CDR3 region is CASSWGLAGAILNTDTQYF. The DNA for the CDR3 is TGTGCCAGCAGCTGGGGACTAGCGGGAGCCATCCTGAACACAGATACGCAGTATTTT.

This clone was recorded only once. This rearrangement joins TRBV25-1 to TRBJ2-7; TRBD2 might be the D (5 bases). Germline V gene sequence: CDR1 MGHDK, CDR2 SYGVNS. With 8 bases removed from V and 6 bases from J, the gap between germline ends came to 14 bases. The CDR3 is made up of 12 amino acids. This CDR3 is CASLDSSGEQYF. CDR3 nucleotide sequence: TGTGCCAGCCTGGACTCAAGCGGCGAGCAGTACTTC.

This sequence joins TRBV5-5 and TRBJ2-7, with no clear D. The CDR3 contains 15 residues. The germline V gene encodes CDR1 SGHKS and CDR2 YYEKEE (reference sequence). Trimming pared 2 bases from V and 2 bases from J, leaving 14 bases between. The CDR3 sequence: CASSFESGRTYEQYF. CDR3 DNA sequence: TGTGCCAGCAGCTTCGAGTCGGGCCGAACCTACGAGCAGTACTTC.

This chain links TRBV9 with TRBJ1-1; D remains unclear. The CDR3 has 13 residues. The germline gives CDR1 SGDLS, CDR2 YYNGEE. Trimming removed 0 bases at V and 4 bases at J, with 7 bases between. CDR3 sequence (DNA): TGTGCCAGCAGCGTAGGGATTAGCACTGAAGCTTTCTTT. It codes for CASSVGISTEAFF.

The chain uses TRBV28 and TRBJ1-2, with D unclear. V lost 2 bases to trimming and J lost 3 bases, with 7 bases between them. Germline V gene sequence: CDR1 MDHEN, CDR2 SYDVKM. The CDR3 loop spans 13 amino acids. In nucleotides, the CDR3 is TGTGCCAGCAGTTTACGGGGTGACTATGGCTACACCTTC. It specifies CASSLRGDYGYTF.

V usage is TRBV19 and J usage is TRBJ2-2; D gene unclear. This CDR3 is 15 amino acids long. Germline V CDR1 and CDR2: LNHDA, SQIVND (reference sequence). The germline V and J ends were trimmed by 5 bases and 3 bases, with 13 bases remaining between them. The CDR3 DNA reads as TGTGCCAGTAGTTCTCCTCTCAGTTACACCGGGGAGCTGTTTTTT. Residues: CASSSPLSYTGELFF. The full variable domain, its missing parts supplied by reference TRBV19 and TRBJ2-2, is DGGITQSPKYLFRKEGQNVTLSCEQNLNHDAMYWYRQDPGQGLRLIYYSQIVNDFQKGDIAEGYSVSREKKESFPLTVTSAQKNPTAFYLCASSSPLSYTGELFFGEGSRLTVL.

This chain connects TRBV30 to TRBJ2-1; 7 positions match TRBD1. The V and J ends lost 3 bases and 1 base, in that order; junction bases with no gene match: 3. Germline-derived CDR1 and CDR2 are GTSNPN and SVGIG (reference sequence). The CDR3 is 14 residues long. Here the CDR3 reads CAWRWDSSYNEQFF. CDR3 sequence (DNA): TGTGCCTGGAGATGGGACAGTTCCTACAATGAGCAGTTCTTC.

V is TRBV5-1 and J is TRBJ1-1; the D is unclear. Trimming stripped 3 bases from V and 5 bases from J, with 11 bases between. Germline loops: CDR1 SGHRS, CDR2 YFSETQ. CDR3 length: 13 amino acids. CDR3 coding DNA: TGCGCCAGCAGCTCGGGCCCCGGAACTGAAGCTTTCTTT. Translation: CASSSGPGTEAFF.

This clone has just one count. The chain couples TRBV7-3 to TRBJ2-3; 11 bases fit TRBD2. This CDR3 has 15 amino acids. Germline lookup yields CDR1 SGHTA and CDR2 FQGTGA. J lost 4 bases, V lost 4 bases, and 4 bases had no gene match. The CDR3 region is CASSSTSGMADTQYF. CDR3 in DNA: TGTGCCAGCAGCTCGACTAGCGGGATGGCAGATACGCAGTATTTT.

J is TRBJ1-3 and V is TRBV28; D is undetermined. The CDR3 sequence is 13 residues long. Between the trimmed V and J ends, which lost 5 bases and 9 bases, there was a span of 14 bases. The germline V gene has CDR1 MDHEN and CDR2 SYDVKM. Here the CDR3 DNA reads TGTGCCAGCAGTCCCAGGTGGCCCATCACCATATATTTT. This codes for CASSPRWPITIYF.

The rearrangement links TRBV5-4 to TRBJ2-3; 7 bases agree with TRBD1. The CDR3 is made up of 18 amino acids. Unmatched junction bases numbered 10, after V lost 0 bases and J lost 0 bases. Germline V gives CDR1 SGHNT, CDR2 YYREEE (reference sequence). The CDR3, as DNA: TGTGCCAGCAGCTTGGTCGGCAGGGGGAGAGGTAGCACAGATACGCAGTATTTT. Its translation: CASSLVGRGRGSTDTQYF.